A single sample is the source of the 18 T cell receptor delta chains below, sequenced in a study of gamma-delta chains in newborns, infants, children. TCRdb used CATT to re-call clones from the reads. The repertoire holds 9,000 to 13,000 delta-chain clones, with less than 4.5% as singletons. Sequenced material: blood. The origin of the receptors is a child who was a newborn, infant or young child, either healthy, febrile or measles-vaccinated (not recorded which).

This clone was recorded a few times. For the CDR3, the DNA is TGTGCCTGTGGCCTGGGGGATACCTGGGACACCCGACAGATGTTTTTC. This gives the protein CACGLGDTWDTRQMFF. The chain employs TRDV2 and TRDJ3, with 10 bases matching TRDD3. The J segment lost 2 bases and the V segment lost 5 bases, leaving 2 bases of the junction unmatched. This CDR3 has 16 residues. Per the germline V gene, CDR1 is GEAIGNYY and CDR2 is EKD.

Comments on this clone: A much larger clone differs by one base, so this may be a read error. The chain has TRDV2 and TRDJ1, with 12 nucleotides matching TRDD3. The germline CDR1 and CDR2 sequences are GEAIGNYY and EKD. The CDR3 is 14 residues long. CDR3 nucleotide sequence: TGTGCCTGTGACAAACTGGGGGATACCGATAAACCCATCTTT. It specifies CACDKLGDTDKPIF.

The rearrangement uses TRDV2 and TRDJ1; 12 bases map to TRDD3. This CDR3 comprises 19 residues. The junction had 15 bases not matched to a gene; V was cut back by 3 bases and J by 2 bases. Per the germline V gene, CDR1 is GEAIGNYY and CDR2 is EKD. The CDR3 bases are TGTGCCTGTGACGCTATACTGGGGGATACCGAGATACCTACCGATAAACTCATCTTT. Translating gives CACDAILGDTEIPTDKLIF.

The V gene is TRDV1, the J gene TRDJ1; 7 nucleotides match TRDD3. Unmatched junction bases numbered 16, after V lost 0 bases and J lost 0 bases. This CDR3 region has 20 residues. The germline V gene has CDR1 TSWWSYY and CDR2 QGS. The CDR3 sequence is CALGELICFCGDRHTDKLIF. As DNA, the CDR3 is TGTGCTCTTGGGGAACTCATTTGTTTTTGTGGGGATAGACACACCGATAAACTCATCTTT.

This clone was seen a handful of times. TCRdb attributes to this sequence the protein of a much larger clone, which differs from the DNA translation at residue 10; a read error is likely, and the protein displayed is translated from the DNA. The V and J genes are TRDV2 and TRDJ1; D is uncertain. The ends were cut back, 1 base at V and 2 bases at J, with 13 bases in the middle. This CDR3 comprises 15 residues. Germline V gene sequence: CDR1 GEAIGNYY, CDR2 EKD. CDR3 in amino acids: CACDTIGRRTDKLIF. The DNA of the CDR3 is TGTGCCTGTGACACAATCGGGAGAAGGACCGATAAACTCATCTTT.

This chain links TRDV2 with TRDJ1; 11 nucleotides match TRDD3. Germline CDR1 GEAIGNYY, CDR2 EKD. Losses at the gene ends were 3 bases for V and 0 bases for J; bases not matched to a gene: 14. This CDR3 is 19 amino acids long. CDR3 residues: CACDPVGDTPLPYTDKLIF. In DNA form, the CDR3 reads TGTGCCTGTGACCCGGTGGGGGATACGCCTCTACCGTACACCGATAAACTCATCTTT.

In its sample, this clone is medium-sized. The same CDR3 also results from other DNA sequences found in this sample. V is TRDV2 and J is TRDJ2; 8 bases map to TRDD3. Germline CDR1 GEAIGNYY, CDR2 EKD. After removal of 0 bases from V and 5 bases from J, the junction contained 1 base not matched to a gene. The CDR3 runs 14 residues. DNA for the CDR3: TGTGCCTGTGACACCTTGGGGGATACAGCACAACTCTTCTTT. This codes for CACDTLGDTAQLFF.

The gene calls are TRDV1 and TRDJ1; D call uncertain. The germline V gene encodes CDR1 TSWWSYY and CDR2 QGS. This CDR3 spans 22 amino acids. Trimming shortened V by 0 bases and J by 1 base, and 30 bases separated the two germline ends. Written as DNA, the CDR3 is TGTGCTCTTGGGGAACTTTTATCCCCATCCCCCAAGTTTATTAGAGGCACCGATAAACTCATCTTT. This codes for CALGELLSPSPKFIRGTDKLIF.

The rearrangement uses TRDV1 and TRDJ1, with 7 bases fitting TRDD3. This CDR3 has 18 residues. Germline trimming cut 5 bases from V and 6 bases from J; bases unmatched to any gene: 21. Germline assignment: CDR1 TSWWSYY and CDR2 QGS. DNA of the CDR3: TGTGCTCTTGGGACCACATTACGCCGGGACTGGGGACCCAATAAACTCATCTTT. This encodes CALGTTLRRDWGPNKLIF.

This clone was detected only a few times. The rearrangement joins TRDV1 to TRDJ1; 10 nucleotides line up with TRDD3. Germline V gene sequence: CDR1 TSWWSYY, CDR2 QGS. CDR3 length: 23 residues. J was trimmed by 1 base and V by 3 bases; bases with no gene match: 26. The CDR3 is CALGERSFFLPILGDCCTDKLIF. The CDR3 DNA is TGTGCTCTTGGGGAGAGAAGTTTCTTCCTCCCCATACTGGGGGATTGCTGCACCGATAAACTCATCTTT.

This clone has a handful of counts. This chain uses TRDV1 with TRDJ1; TRDD3 matches 11 bases. Germline V lookup: CDR1 TSWWSYY, CDR2 QGS. There are 20 residues in the CDR3. With 3 bases clipped from V and 2 bases from J, the junction kept 17 bases outside the gene matches. This CDR3 is CALGEVLFLGGYVRTDKLIF. As DNA, the CDR3 is TGTGCTCTTGGGGAGGTTCTTTTCCTTGGGGGATACGTTAGGACCGATAAACTCATCTTT.

The V gene is TRDV2, the J gene TRDJ3; tentatively, D is TRDD3 (5 bases). V lost 0 bases to trimming and J lost 3 bases, with 8 bases between them. This CDR3 spans 16 amino acids. Germline V gene data show CDR1 as GEAIGNYY and CDR2 as EKD. CDR3 amino acids: CACDTAGDWDTRQMFF. The CDR3 bases are TGTGCCTGTGACACCGCCGGGGACTGGGACACCCGACAGATGTTTTTC.

This sequence joins TRDV1 and TRDJ1; 11 bases agree with TRDD3. The J segment lost 6 bases and the V segment lost 0 bases, leaving 12 bases of the junction unmatched. Germline lookup yields CDR1 TSWWSYY and CDR2 QGS. CDR3 length: 18 amino acids. The CDR3 is CALGELVYTGGYQNKLIF. The CDR3 region has the DNA TGTGCTCTTGGGGAACTGGTGTATACTGGGGGATATCAGAATAAACTCATCTTT.

The V gene is TRDV3, the J gene TRDJ1, with D possibly matching TRDD3 (7 bases). CDR1 is TVYSNPD and CDR2 is GDNSRS in the germline V gene (reference sequence). Between the trimmed V and J ends, which lost 3 bases and 2 bases, there was a span of 34 bases. The CDR3 consists of 20 residues. This chain's CDR3 is CALQTSFFGILRLQTDKLIF. The CDR3 nucleotides read TGTGCCTTACAGACTTCCTTCTTCGGGATACTACGTCTTCAAACCGATAAACTCATCTTT.

This clone was detected a few times. The rearrangement links TRDV1 to TRDJ1; D not resolved. The CDR3 runs to 12 residues. Trimming cost V 1 base and J 6 bases, with 6 bases left between them. Germline values: CDR1 TSWWSYY, CDR2 QGS. This chain's CDR3 is CALGEPRNKLIF. CDR3 in DNA: TGTGCTCTTGGGGAACCCAGGAATAAACTCATCTTT.

This clone has more than one count but fewer than ten. The rearrangement links TRDV2 to TRDJ1; D may be TRDD3 (6 bases). The CDR3 sequence is 17 residues long. Germline assignment: CDR1 GEAIGNYY and CDR2 EKD. V gave up 0 bases and J gave up 4 bases, with 20 bases separating them. The CDR3 DNA reads TGTGCCTGTGACACCTGGGGGCCAAGGGCTATTGGCGATAAACTCATCTTT. It encodes CACDTWGPRAIGDKLIF.

CDR3 protein: CALGELVGDPAITDKLIF. The CDR3 DNA reads TGTGCTCTTGGGGAACTCGTGGGGGACCCCGCCATCACCGATAAACTCATCTTT. The V gene is TRDV1, the J gene TRDJ1; 7 bases match TRDD3. This CDR3 contains 18 residues. V lost 0 bases, J lost 1 base, and 11 bases stayed unmatched. Germline CDR1 reads TSWWSYY; CDR2 reads QGS.

A few counts support this clone. Given a much more abundant clone one base away, this may be a read error. The sample carries other DNA sequences with the same CDR3. The chain joins TRDV2 to TRDJ3; D is uncertain. Per the germline V gene, CDR1 is GEAIGNYY and CDR2 is EKD. This CDR3 is 16 amino acids long. The V gene lost 4 bases and the J gene lost 0 bases, with 9 bases spanning the gap. This CDR3 reads CACDPPSSWDTRQMFF. The CDR3 coding sequence is TGTGCCTGTGATCCGCCTAGCTCCTGGGACACCCGACAGATGTTTTTC.